One and the same sample provided the 2 T cell receptor beta chains below, sequenced in a study of blood T cell repertoires in COVID-19. Some clones are missing from TCRdb's copy, which holds only in-frame ones; the method was immunoSEQ multiplex PCR. The data show just under 60,000 clones, with around nine tenths seen just once and about 4.9% held by the top ten. The source material was peripheral blood. The origin of the receptors is a man in his sixties with acute or convalescent COVID-19.

This clone showed up just a few times. The same CDR3 arises from other DNA sequences in this sample as well. This rearrangement joins TRBV5-1 to TRBJ1-1, with unresolved D. The CDR3 length is 13 residues. The germline CDR1 and CDR2 sequences are SGHRS and YFSETQ. Deletions cut 1 base from V and 3 bases from J, with 7 bases between. The CDR3 region is CASSLKLDTEAFF. In DNA, the CDR3 is TGCGCCAGCAGCTTGAAACTAGACACTGAAGCTTTCTTT. The full variable domain, completed using reference TRBV5-1 and TRBJ1-1, is KAGVTQTPRYLIKTRGQQVTLSCSPISGHRSVSWYQQTPGQGLQFLFEYFSETQRNKGNFPGRFSGRQFSNSRSEMNVSTLELGDSALYLCASSLKLDTEAFFGQGTRLTVV.

The J gene is TRBJ1-2, the V gene TRBV28; 8 positions agree with TRBD1. The CDR3 has 12 residues. V lost 2 bases, J lost 8 bases, and 1 base stayed unmatched. Germline lookup yields CDR1 MDHEN and CDR2 SYDVKM. The CDR3 sequence: CASSLGDRGYTF. CDR3 coding DNA: TGTGCCAGCAGTTTAGGGGACAGGGGCTACACCTTC.